These 21 T cell receptor beta chains came from one sample sequenced in a study of long-term antiretroviral therapy in people with HIV. Survey level was the resolution at which the v3.0 immunoSEQ assay ran. The repertoire was sequenced with immunoSEQ multiplex PCR; TCRdb's copy has only in-frame clones and lacks some. The sample consists of over 15,000 clones, approximately 88% of them appearing once. Sequenced material: unsorted PBMCs, taken 0.9 years after starting antiretroviral therapy. Receptor source: a man between 18 and 35 years old with HIV.

This clone was counted only a few times. An end of the junction differs from the germline gene, which may be a read error. This sequence joins TRBV5-6 and TRBJ2-7, with D perhaps matching TRBD1 or TRBD2 (6 bases each). CDR1 SGHDT and CDR2 YYEEEE come from the germline V gene. CDR3 size: 12 residues. DNA of the CDR3: TGTGCCAGCAGCGCGGGACAAACTACGAATCACTTC. Amino acid sequence: CASSAGQTTNHF.

V is TRBV5-1 and J is TRBJ2-1; the D is unclear. This CDR3 contains 16 residues. Trimming left V 4 bases short and J 5 bases short, with 19 bases between. Per germline, CDR1 SGHRS and CDR2 YFSETQ. CDR3 DNA sequence: TGCGCCAGCAGCCCTCTAAGGGCTCCGTCCCACAATGAGCAGTTCTTC. As protein: CASSPLRAPSHNEQFF.

The chain uses TRBV6-6 and TRBJ2-7; the match to TRBD1 covers 8 bases. Trimming cost V 5 bases and J 3 bases; bases outside gene matches: 12. This CDR3 is 16 amino acids long. Germline V lookup: CDR1 MNHNY, CDR2 SVGAGI (reference sequence). Here the CDR3 reads CASSPYGTGPLYEQYF. The DNA for the CDR3 is TGTGCCAGCAGTCCCTACGGGACAGGACCCCTCTACGAGCAGTACTTC.

This clone occurred a few times. This chain joins TRBV7-2 and TRBJ1-5; 8 bases are a match to TRBD1. The CDR3 covers 15 residues. The germline V gene encodes CDR1 SGHTA and CDR2 FQGNSA. The ends lost 5 bases at V and 1 base at J; junction bases unmatched: 4. The CDR3 DNA is TGTGCCAGCAGCCCCGGACAGGGAAGCAATCAGCCCCAGCATTTT. Residues: CASSPGQGSNQPQHF. Full variable domain (rest looked up from reference TRBV7-2 and TRBJ1-5): GAGVSQSPSNKVTEKGKDVELRCDPISGHTALYWYRQSLGQGLEFLIYFQGNSAPDKSGLPSDRFSAERTGGSVSTLTIQRTQQEDSAVYLCASSPGQGSNQPQHFGDGTRLSIL.

The chain employs TRBV7-3 and TRBJ1-1; D not certain. Germline assignment: CDR1 SGHTA and CDR2 FQGTGA. The CDR3 loop spans 15 amino acids. The V gene lost 2 bases and the J gene lost 3 bases, with 13 bases spanning the gap. CDR3 coding DNA: TGTGCCAGCAGCTTATCCGAGGGAACCTACACTGAAGCTTTCTTT. Translating it yields CASSLSEGTYTEAFF.

J is TRBJ2-3 and V is TRBV9; 8 nucleotides line up with TRBD2. The CDR3 runs 15 residues. Germline-derived CDR1 and CDR2 are SGDLS and YYNGEE. The V and J ends lost 3 bases and 4 bases, in that order; junction bases with no gene match: 7. In DNA, the CDR3 is TGTGCCAGCAGCGCCAGGACTAGCTTACCAGATACGCAGTATTTT. It encodes CASSARTSLPDTQYF.

This clone is medium-sized. The rearrangement links TRBV15 to TRBJ1-5; TRBD1 matches at 8 bases. The length of the CDR3 is 19 residues. Germline V gene data show CDR1 as LNHNV and CDR2 as YYDKDF (reference sequence). After removal of 1 base from V and 5 bases from J, the junction contained 16 bases not matched to a gene. The CDR3 loop reads CATSRGQGFFGLGDQPQHF. The CDR3 DNA sequence: TGTGCCACCAGCAGAGGACAGGGGTTTTTCGGTTTAGGGGATCAGCCCCAGCATTTT.

This clone has only one observation. The rearrangement links TRBV18 to TRBJ2-7; TRBD1 agrees at 12 bases. CDR3 length equals 16 residues. Germline CDR1 is KGHSH and CDR2 is LQKENI. The V gene end was trimmed by 3 bases and the J gene end by 3 bases; junction bases not matched to a gene: 6. Written as DNA, the CDR3 is TGTGCCAGCTCACCTCTGGGACAGGGGGCTTTCTACGAGCAGTACTTC. It yields the protein CASSPLGQGAFYEQYF. Full variable domain (remainder filled in from reference TRBV18 and TRBJ2-7): NAGVMQNPRHLVRRRGQEARLRCSPMKGHSHVYWYRQLPEEGLKFMVYLQKENIIDESGMPKERFSAEFPKEGPSILRIQQVVRGDSAAYFCASSPLGQGAFYEQYFGPGTRLTVT.

The chain links TRBV6-1 to TRBJ1-1; a possible D gene is TRBD1 (6 bases). Germline V gene data show CDR1 as MNHNS and CDR2 as SASEGT. This CDR3 is built from 13 residues. V shed 9 bases and J shed 8 bases, with 19 bases lying between them. The CDR3 is CASSGVPKEEAFF. In DNA, the CDR3 is TGTGCCAGTTCAGGGGTCCCTAAGGAGGAAGCTTTCTTT.

This rearrangement joins TRBV25-1 to TRBJ2-1; D tentatively fits TRBD1 or TRBD2 (5 bases each). Germline V gene lookup returns CDR1 MGHDK and CDR2 SYGVNS. The CDR3 has 14 amino acids. Trimming removed 1 base from V and 8 bases from J, with 12 bases in between. The DNA for the CDR3 is TGTGCCAGCAGTGAATTTCAAGGGACCGATGAGCAGTTCTTC. It yields the protein CASSEFQGTDEQFF.

The J gene is TRBJ1-2, the V gene TRBV2; TRBD1 might be the D (6 bases). This CDR3 is 16 amino acids long. Looked up from germline, CDR1 is SNHLY and CDR2 is FYNNEI. V was pared by 1 base and J by 5 bases, with 17 bases between. CDR3 nucleotides: TGTGCCAGCAGTGAAGGCACCGCGGACAGCGCTTATGGCTACACCTTC. Amino acids: CASSEGTADSAYGYTF.

The chain recombines TRBV9 with TRBJ2-3; 8 bases match TRBD1. CDR1 is SGDLS and CDR2 is YYNGEE in the germline V gene. After removal of 3 bases from V and 4 bases from J, the junction contained 10 bases not matched to a gene. This CDR3 has 16 amino acids. The CDR3 DNA follows: TGTGCCAGCAGCGCTCTGGACAGGGTTTTGCCAGATACGCAGTATTTT. Translated: CASSALDRVLPDTQYF. The full variable domain, with the rest looked up from reference TRBV9 and TRBJ2-3, is DSGVTQTPKHLITATGQRVTLRCSPRSGDLSVYWYQQSLDQGLQFLIQYYNGEERAKGNILERFSAQQFPDLHSELNLSSLELGDSALYFCASSALDRVLPDTQYFGPGTRLTVL.

The V call is TRBV11-2, the J call TRBJ2-3; 8 bases align to TRBD2. The V gene end was trimmed by 3 bases and the J gene end by 3 bases; junction bases not matched to a gene: 8. This CDR3 spans 16 amino acids. In germline, CDR1 is SGHAT, CDR2 FQNNGV. This CDR3 reads CASSLTLAEATDTQYF. Written as DNA, the CDR3 is TGTGCCAGCAGCTTGACACTAGCGGAAGCAACAGATACGCAGTATTTT. Based on the CDR3 plus reference TRBV11-2 and TRBJ2-3, the full variable domain is EAGVAQSPRYKIIEKRQSVAFWCNPISGHATLYWYQQILGQGPKLLIQFQNNGVVDDSQLPKDRFSAERLKGVDSTLKIQPAKLEDSAVYLCASSLTLAEATDTQYFGPGTRLTVL.

The V gene is TRBV18, the J gene TRBJ2-1; 11 positions agree with TRBD1. This CDR3 is 16 amino acids long. Germline loops: CDR1 KGHSH, CDR2 LQKENI. The junction had 10 bases not matched to a gene; V was cut back by 5 bases and J by 7 bases. CDR3 sequence (DNA): TGTGCCAGCTCAACAGGGGACAGGGGGGATAGGAATGAGCAGTTCTTC. Translated, it gives CASSTGDRGDRNEQFF.

The rearrangement links TRBV11-3 to TRBJ2-7, with a possible D match to TRBD2 (6 bases). The CDR3 loop spans 15 amino acids. Germline V gene sequence: CDR1 SGHNT, CDR2 YENEEA. V was clipped by 1 base and J by 4 bases, with 14 bases between them. CDR3 bases: TGTGCCAGCAGCTTAGCCCGGGAGATTGGGTACGAGCAGTACTTC. It translates to CASSLAREIGYEQYF.

The V call is TRBV12-5, the J call TRBJ2-1, with 8 bases matching TRBD2. The CDR3 loop spans 16 amino acids. J lost 3 bases, V lost 5 bases, and 9 bases had no gene match. Per the germline V gene, CDR1 is LGHNT and CDR2 is FRNRAP. CDR3 DNA: TGTGCTAGTGGTCCATTGACCGGGGGGGACTACAATGAGCAGTTCTTC. Its protein is CASGPLTGGDYNEQFF.

This clone was seen a few times. The V call is TRBV5-1, the J call TRBJ1-2, with D possibly matching TRBD1 (6 bases). The CDR3 is 14 amino acids. CDR1 and CDR2 (germline): SGHRS, YFSETQ. V lost 4 bases and J lost 5, with 15 bases in between. CDR3 protein: CASSPGQDDYGYTF. Here the CDR3 DNA reads TGCGCCAGCAGCCCGGGACAAGACGATTATGGCTACACCTTC.

The V gene is TRBV18, the J gene TRBJ1-5; D is uncertain. Germline V gene lookup returns CDR1 KGHSH and CDR2 LQKENI. V lost 5 bases and J 5 bases, leaving 10 bases between the germline ends. The CDR3 totals 13 residues. As DNA, the CDR3 is TGTGCCAGCTCATTCCTCGAGGATCAGCCCCAGCATTTT. This translates into CASSFLEDQPQHF.

V usage is TRBV29-1 and J usage is TRBJ2-3; D gene uncertain. The CDR3 has 12 amino acids. CDR1 is SQVTM, CDR2 ANQGSEA, per germline. The V end lost 4 bases, the J end lost 4 bases, and 9 bases lay between the germline ends. The chain's CDR3 is CSVVLEPDTQYF. DNA of the CDR3: TGCAGCGTTGTGCTCGAGCCAGATACGCAGTATTTT.

The chain employs TRBV6-6 and TRBJ2-2, with D unclear. CDR3 length equals 13 residues. Trimming pared 5 bases from V and 6 bases from J, leaving 10 bases between. Germline CDR1 and CDR2: MNHNY and SVGAGI (reference sequence). The CDR3 DNA reads TGTGCCAGCAGTCCTAAAGGGTCCGGGGAGCTGTTTTTT. Translating it yields CASSPKGSGELFF.

The chain combines TRBV4-1 with TRBJ1-1, with 7 bases matching TRBD1. In germline, CDR1 is MGHRA, CDR2 YSYEKL. Losses at the gene ends were 2 bases for V and 8 bases for J; bases not matched to a gene: 2. The CDR3 runs to 12 residues. Here the CDR3 DNA reads TGCGCCAGCAGCCAACCGACAGGGGAAGCTTTCTTT. Residues: CASSQPTGEAFF.